Listed here are 10 T cell receptor beta chains from one sample, sequenced in a study of T cells in Graves' hyperthyroidism and ophthalmopathy. Amplified TCR beta CDR3 regions came from RNA transcripts. First-round RT-PCR with HTBI primers amplified the TCR CDR3 region. TCRdb re-derived calls from the multiplex PCR reads in MiXCR, one entry per CDR3 protein. Altogether 360,000 or so distinct CDR3 sequences are present, 13% to 15% being singletons, with the ten largest covering about 21%. The sample was blood. All receptors derive from a woman aged 60-70 years with Graves' ophthalmopathy.

V is TRBV12-5 and J is TRBJ1-2, with a weak D call TRBD1 (5 bases). This CDR3 region has 12 residues. Looked up from germline, CDR1 is LGHNT and CDR2 is FRNRAP. Between the trimmed V and J ends, which lost 5 bases and 5 bases, there was a span of 9 bases. The CDR3 region has the DNA TGTGCTAGTGGTCTTCCAGGGTATGGCTACACCTTC. It encodes CASGLPGYGYTF.

This clonotype was counted ten times or more. This chain links TRBV30 with TRBJ1-2; weak D call: TRBD1 (6 bases). CDR3 size: 11 residues. Germline CDR1 is GTSNPN and CDR2 is SVGIG (reference sequence). Trimming shortened V by 8 bases and J by 9 bases, and 16 bases separated the two germline ends. The CDR3 is CAGGQRGRYTF. In DNA form, the CDR3 reads TGTGCCGGGGGCCAAAGGGGTCGCTACACCTTC.

Concerning this clonotype itself: With a much larger clone just one base away, this may be a read error. The chain employs TRBV27 and TRBJ2-7, with D maybe TRBD1 (6 bases). The germline V gene encodes CDR1 MNHEY and CDR2 SMNVEV (reference sequence). Between the trimmed V and J ends, which lost 3 bases and 4 bases, there was a span of 13 bases. This CDR3 spans 14 amino acids. CDR3 coding DNA: TGTGCCAGCAGTTTCGAGACAGGTGGTTACGAGCAGTACTTC. Protein product: CASSFETGGYEQYF.

This clonotype was detected ten times or more. V and J are TRBV29-1 and TRBJ1-1; the D gene is possibly TRBD1 (5 bases). V was trimmed by 4 bases and J by 6 bases, leaving 12 bases between them. Germline V gives CDR1 SQVTM, CDR2 ANQGSEA. This CDR3 is 12 amino acids long. The CDR3 bases are TGCAGCGTTGTGGGGACTGGATCTGAAGCTTTCTTT. Protein product: CSVVGTGSEAFF.

There are many counts of this clonotype. The chain combines TRBV7-8 with TRBJ2-1, with a possible D match to TRBD1 (6 bases). Trimming took 4 bases from V and 3 from J, leaving 13 bases between them. Germline lookup yields CDR1 SGHVS and CDR2 FQNEAQ. The CDR3 is 15 residues long. The CDR3 loop reads CASSSKDSFYNEQFF. The CDR3 DNA reads as TGTGCCAGCAGCTCTAAGGACAGTTTCTACAATGAGCAGTTCTTC.

This clonotype occurred a few times. Mismatch with germline at one junction end may stem from a read error. The rearrangement links TRBV28 to TRBJ2-7; no clear D. The germline CDR1 and CDR2 sequences are MDHEN and SYDVKM. This CDR3 has 15 residues. CDR3 in amino acids: CASSFSLVFSYKQYF. The CDR3 DNA follows: TGTGCCAGCAGTTTTTCCCTTGTTTTCTCCTACAAGCAGTACTTC. Based on the CDR3 plus reference TRBV28 and TRBJ2-7, the full variable domain is DVKVTQSSRYLVKRTGEKVFLECVQDMDHENMFWYRQDPGLGLRLIYFSYDVKMKEKGDIPEGYSVSREKKERFSLILESASTNQTSMYLCASSFSLVFSYKQYFGPGTRLTVT.

This clonotype turned up a few times. The rearrangement links TRBV6-2 or TRBV6-3 to TRBJ2-2; 7 bases match TRBD1. This CDR3 is built from 16 residues. Trimming took 4 bases from V and 1 from J; bases not matched to a gene: 6. Germline V gene sequence: CDR1 MNHEY, CDR2 SVGEGT. The CDR3 DNA follows: TGTGCCAGCAGTTTTGAACGACAGGGGAACACCGGGGAGCTGTTTTTT. It specifies CASSFERQGNTGELFF.

Ten or more counts support this clonotype. The V gene is TRBV20-1, the J gene TRBJ2-7; D gene unclear. V lost 1 base, J lost 3 bases, and 7 bases lay in between. CDR1 is DFQATT, CDR2 SNEGSKA, per germline (reference sequence). The CDR3 has 12 residues. The CDR3 DNA follows: TGCAGTGCTAGAGTCGCAGGCTACGAGCAGTACTTC. It yields the protein CSARVAGYEQYF.

This clonotype was detected many times. The V and J genes are TRBV20-1 and TRBJ2-5, with 8 bases that match TRBD2. The ends lost 2 bases at V and 7 bases at J; junction bases unmatched: 9. From germline, CDR1 is DFQATT and CDR2 SNEGSKA (reference sequence). The CDR3 is made up of 14 amino acids. The CDR3 loop reads CSARHHSGEGTQYF. DNA of the CDR3: TGCAGTGCTAGACACCATAGCGGGGAGGGGACCCAGTACTTC.

The chain joins TRBV2 to TRBJ1-2, with 7 bases lining up with TRBD1. This CDR3 region has 13 residues. Germline V CDR1 and CDR2: SNHLY, FYNNEI. With V trimmed by 8 bases and J by 1 base, 4 bases remained unmatched. This CDR3 reads CASEYRGNYGYTF. The CDR3 region has the DNA TGTGCCAGCGAGTACAGGGGTAACTATGGCTACACCTTC.